There are a few counts of the clone carrying this TCR beta chain. This CDR3 is built from 17 residues. The germline V gene encodes CDR1 DFQATT and CDR2 SNEGSKA (reference sequence). Trimming removed 0 bases from V and 0 bases from J, with 15 bases in between. The entry originates in a study of blood T cells in healthy people across ages. For the second PCR, which ran for 7 to 11 cycles, a sample-barcoded 5' primer and a J-beta primer mix were used. TCRdb re-called the 5' RACE reads with MiXCR, one entry per CDR3 protein. The data hold roughly 1 million distinct CDR3 sequences, with roughly 24% observed a single time. These same records also appear under a second study, on T cells of mothers and their children. From that study: Thymic selection shapes TCR recombination output similarly in related and unrelated pairs.

Sequencing input: blood. The sequence was collected from a girl aged 2 to 9 in good health. V is TRBV20-1 and J is TRBJ2-1; D is unresolved. The CDR3 region has the DNA TGCAGTGCTAGAGATCGGGCAGAATGGAGCTCCTACAATGAGCAGTTCTTC. As protein: CSARDRAEWSSYNEQFF.